This TCR beta chain was identified during a study of T cells in Graves' hyperthyroidism and ophthalmopathy. The CDR3 has 16 amino acids. CDR1 and CDR2 (germline): LGHNA, YNFKEQ. V gave up 1 base and J gave up 9 bases; unmatched junction bases: 9. Amplified TCR beta CDR3 regions derived from RNA transcripts. The study used the HTBI primer set for a first-round RT-PCR of the TCR CDR3. TCRdb re-called the multiplex PCR reads with MiXCR, one entry per CDR3 protein. Of more than 500,000 distinct CDR3 sequences in the sample, approximately 48% were seen once. Sequences were obtained from peripheral blood or thyroid tissue (not recorded which). V and J are TRBV4-2 and TRBJ1-6, with 7 positions matching TRBD1. The TCR was taken from an adult woman with Graves' disease, either hyperthyroidism or ophthalmopathy (not recorded which). For the CDR3, the DNA is TGTGCCAGCAGCCAAGTTTGGGACAGTGGGGCTTCACCCCTCCACTTT. Translation: CASSQVWDSGASPLHF.